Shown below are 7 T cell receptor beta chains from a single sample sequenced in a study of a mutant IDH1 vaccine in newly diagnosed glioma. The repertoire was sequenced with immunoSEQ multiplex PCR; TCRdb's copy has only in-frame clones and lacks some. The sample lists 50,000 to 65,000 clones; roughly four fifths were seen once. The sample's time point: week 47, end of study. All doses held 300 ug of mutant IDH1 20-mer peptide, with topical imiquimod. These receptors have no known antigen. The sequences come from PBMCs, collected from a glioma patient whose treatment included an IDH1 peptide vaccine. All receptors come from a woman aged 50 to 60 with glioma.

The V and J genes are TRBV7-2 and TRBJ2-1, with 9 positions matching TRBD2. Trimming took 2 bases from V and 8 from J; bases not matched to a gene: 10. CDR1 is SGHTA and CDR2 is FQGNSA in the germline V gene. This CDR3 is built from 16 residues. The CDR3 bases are TGTGCCAGCAGCTTATGGGGTCCCTTAGCGGGGGATGAGCAGTTCTTC. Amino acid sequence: CASSLWGPLAGDEQFF.

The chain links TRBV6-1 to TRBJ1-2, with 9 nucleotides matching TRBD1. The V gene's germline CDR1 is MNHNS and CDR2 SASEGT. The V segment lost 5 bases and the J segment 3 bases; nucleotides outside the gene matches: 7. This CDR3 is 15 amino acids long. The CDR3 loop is CASSIQGAGDYGYTF. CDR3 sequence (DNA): TGTGCCAGCAGTATACAGGGGGCCGGGGACTATGGCTACACCTTC.

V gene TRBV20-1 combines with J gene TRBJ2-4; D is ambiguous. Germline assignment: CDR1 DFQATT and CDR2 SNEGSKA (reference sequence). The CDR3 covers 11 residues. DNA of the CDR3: TGCAGCGCCCCCTTAGGGTACATTCAGTACTTC. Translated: CSAPLGYIQYF.

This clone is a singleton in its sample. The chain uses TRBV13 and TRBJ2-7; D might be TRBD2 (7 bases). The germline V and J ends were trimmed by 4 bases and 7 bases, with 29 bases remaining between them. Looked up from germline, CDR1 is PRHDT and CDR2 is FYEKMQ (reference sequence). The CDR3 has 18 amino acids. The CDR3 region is CASSSGRVGRGPQREQYF. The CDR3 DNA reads TGTGCCAGCAGCTCCGGCCGGGTGGGGCGGGGGCCTCAGAGGGAGCAGTACTTC.

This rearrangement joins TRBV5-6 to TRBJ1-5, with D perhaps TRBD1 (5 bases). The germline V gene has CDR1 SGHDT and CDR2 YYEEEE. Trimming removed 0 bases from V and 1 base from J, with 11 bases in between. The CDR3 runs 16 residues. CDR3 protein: CASSLGGTASNQPQHF. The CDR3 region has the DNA TGTGCCAGCAGCTTGGGGGGGACGGCGAGCAATCAGCCCCAGCATTTT.

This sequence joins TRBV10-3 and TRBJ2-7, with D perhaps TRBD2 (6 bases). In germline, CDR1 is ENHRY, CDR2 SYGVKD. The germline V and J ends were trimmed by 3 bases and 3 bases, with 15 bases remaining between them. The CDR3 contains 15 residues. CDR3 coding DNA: TGTGCCATCAGTGAAGGCCTAGCGTCTATCTACGAGCAGTACTTC. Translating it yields CAISEGLASIYEQYF.

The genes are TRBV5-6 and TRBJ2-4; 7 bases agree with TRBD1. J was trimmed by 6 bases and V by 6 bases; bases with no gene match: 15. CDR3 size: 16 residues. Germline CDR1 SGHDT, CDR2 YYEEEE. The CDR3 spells CASTKTQGVGGNIQYF. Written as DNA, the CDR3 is TGTGCCAGCACCAAAACCCAGGGGGTAGGTGGAAACATTCAGTACTTC.